Listed here are 10 T cell receptor beta chains from one sample, sequenced in a study of blood T cell repertoires in COVID-19. Libraries were prepared by immunoSEQ multiplex PCR; TCRdb keeps only in-frame clonotypes and omits some of them. The table shows about 200,000 clones, with 89% occurring only once. What was sequenced was peripheral blood. Receptors originate from a man in his fifties or sixties who had recovered from COVID-19.

This chain uses TRBV19 with TRBJ2-7; perhaps TRBD1 as D (7 bases). The V end lost 4 bases, the J end lost 7 bases, and 17 bases lay between the germline ends. The CDR3 is 14 amino acids. Germline loops: CDR1 LNHDA, CDR2 SQIVND (reference sequence). The CDR3 loop reads CASSTSGGLREQYF. CDR3 in DNA: TGTGCCAGTAGTACCTCAGGGGGGTTGAGGGAGCAGTACTTC.

This chain joins TRBV7-2 and TRBJ2-2; D may be TRBD2 (5 bases). The germline V gene has CDR1 SGHTA and CDR2 FQGNSA. There are 16 residues in the CDR3. V lost 2 bases and J 6 bases, leaving 16 bases between the germline ends. Written as DNA, the CDR3 is TGTGCCAGCAGCTTAATGGCTAGCCGCTGGGCCGGGGAGCTGTTTTTT. It codes for CASSLMASRWAGELFF.

The chain recombines TRBV27 with TRBJ2-1, with a weak D call TRBD1 (5 bases). This CDR3 is built from 14 residues. The ends were cut back, 2 bases at V and 6 bases at J, with 11 bases in the middle. Germline loops: CDR1 MNHEY, CDR2 SMNVEV (reference sequence). The CDR3 reads CASSLNRKSNEQFF. In DNA form, the CDR3 reads TGTGCCAGCAGTTTAAACAGGAAATCCAATGAGCAGTTCTTC.

The gene calls are TRBV6-6 and TRBJ2-1; a weak D match, TRBD2 (6 bases). The CDR3 loop spans 13 amino acids. Per germline, CDR1 MNHNY and CDR2 SVGAGI (reference sequence). The ends were cut back, 3 bases at V and 8 bases at J, with 11 bases in the middle. The CDR3 protein is CASSYHRRDEQFF. The CDR3 nucleotides read TGTGCCAGCAGTTATCATAGGAGGGATGAGCAGTTCTTC.

This clone appeared a few times. The chain links TRBV6-4 to TRBJ1-2; D gene unclear. Germline loops: CDR1 MRHNA, CDR2 SNTAGT. V was trimmed by 2 bases and J by 8 bases, leaving 9 bases between them. The CDR3 is 12 residues long. The CDR3 nucleotides read TGTGCCAGCAGTGACCGAGGGTGGGGCTACACCTTC. It encodes CASSDRGWGYTF.

The J gene is TRBJ2-2, the V gene TRBV7-8; 7 bases align to TRBD1. Trimming removed 5 bases from V and 8 bases from J; junction bases left unmatched: 8. The CDR3 is 14 amino acids. From germline, CDR1 is SGHVS and CDR2 FQNEAQ. The CDR3 nucleotides are TGTGCCAGCAGCCAGACAGGGTCCTTTGGGGAGCTGTTTTTT. Its protein is CASSQTGSFGELFF.

This chain uses TRBV19 with TRBJ1-5, with 7 bases that match TRBD1. This CDR3 has 16 residues. With 0 bases clipped from V and 7 bases from J, the junction kept 9 bases outside the gene matches. Germline loops: CDR1 LNHDA, CDR2 SQIVND (reference sequence). CDR3 DNA sequence: TGTGCCAGTAGTATAGATTTGCGGACAGGTGGCCAGCCCCAGCATTTT. It specifies CASSIDLRTGGQPQHF. The full variable domain, completed using reference TRBV19 and TRBJ1-5, is DGGITQSPKYLFRKEGQNVTLSCEQNLNHDAMYWYRQDPGQGLRLIYYSQIVNDFQKGDIAEGYSVSREKKESFPLTVTSAQKNPTAFYLCASSIDLRTGGQPQHFGDGTRLSIL.

The V gene is TRBV4-1, the J gene TRBJ2-7; 11 bases agree with TRBD1. Germline V gene lookup returns CDR1 MGHRA and CDR2 YSYEKL. The V segment lost 4 bases and the J segment 6 bases; nucleotides outside the gene matches: 2. CDR3 length equals 13 residues. The CDR3 DNA is TGCGCCAGCAGCCGGGACAGGGGGTTCGAGCAGTACTTC. Translation gives CASSRDRGFEQYF.

The chain couples TRBV10-3 to TRBJ2-7, with 9 bases fitting TRBD1. CDR1 and CDR2 from the germline V gene are ENHRY and SYGVKD. The CDR3 has 14 residues. J was trimmed by 6 bases and V by 2 bases; bases with no gene match: 5. CDR3 DNA: TGTGCCATCAGTGAGGCCACAGGGGGCAGCGAGCAGTACTTC. Its translation: CAISEATGGSEQYF.

The chain combines TRBV9 with TRBJ1-2; D is ambiguous. Germline V gene data show CDR1 as SGDLS and CDR2 as YYNGEE. Trimming cost V 0 bases and J 4 bases, with 10 bases left between them. CDR3 length: 14 amino acids. The CDR3 DNA is TGTGCCAGCAGCGTAGCTATTTCCACCTATGGCTACACCTTC. Translating gives CASSVAISTYGYTF.